These 25 T cell receptor beta chains originate from one sample sequenced in a study of shared clonotypes between healthy human individuals. The assay was immunoSEQ multiplex PCR, and TCRdb's table has in-frame clones only and misses some. The sample lists fewer than 850,000 clones; about 96% were seen once. Naive CD8 cells comprised CD45RO-negative, CCR7-positively selected cells, excluding terminally differentiated effector memory CD45RA+ cells. Sequencing used naive CD8+ T cells sorted from blood. The origin of the receptors is a man aged 25 to 40 in good health.

The chain recombines TRBV7-3 with TRBJ2-6, with D uncertain. The V and J ends lost 10 bases and 0 bases respectively, with 13 bases between them. CDR3 size: 15 residues. Per the germline V gene, CDR1 is SGHTA and CDR2 is FQGTGA. The CDR3 sequence is CATSKGHSGANVLTF. The DNA of the CDR3 is TGTGCCACATCAAAAGGGCACTCTGGGGCCAACGTCCTGACTTTC.

The rearrangement uses TRBV5-1 and TRBJ2-7; 7 nucleotides align to TRBD2. The CDR3 consists of 14 residues. Per the germline V gene, CDR1 is SGHRS and CDR2 is YFSETQ. J lost 4 bases, V lost 4 bases, and 8 bases had no gene match. The CDR3 reads CASSTAGNYYEQYF. CDR3 nucleotide sequence: TGCGCCAGCAGCACAGCGGGAAATTATTACGAGCAGTACTTC.

This CDR3 reads CASNGPGTGTYEQYF. The CDR3 nucleotides read TGTGCCAGCAACGGGCCAGGGACTGGGACCTACGAGCAGTACTTC. The chain uses TRBV7-2 and TRBJ2-7; weak D call: TRBD2 (6 bases). Germline-derived CDR1 and CDR2 are SGHTA and FQGNSA. The V end was cut by 7 bases, the J end by 2 bases, with 18 bases between. The CDR3 totals 15 residues.

V and J are TRBV27 and TRBJ2-7; TRBD1 is a possible D gene (6 bases). V lost 4 bases and J lost 5, with 12 bases in between. Germline assignment: CDR1 MNHEY and CDR2 SMNVEV (reference sequence). The length of the CDR3 is 13 residues. As DNA, the CDR3 is TGTGCCAGCAGTTGGACAGTTGAGGACGAGCAGTACTTC. Translated, it gives CASSWTVEDEQYF.

The chain links TRBV4-3 to TRBJ1-1; 8 bases map to TRBD1. Germline trimming cut 10 bases from V and 0 bases from J; bases unmatched to any gene: 7. Germline-derived CDR1 and CDR2 are LGHNA and YSLEER. This CDR3 has 14 residues. CDR3 region: CATRDRGMNTEAFF. Here the CDR3 DNA reads TGCGCCACCAGAGACAGGGGTATGAACACTGAAGCTTTCTTT.

The V gene is TRBV7-9, the J gene TRBJ1-1; tentative D call: TRBD1 (5 bases). Looked up from germline, CDR1 is SEHNR and CDR2 is FQNEAQ (reference sequence). The CDR3 is 18 residues long. The V end lost 5 bases, the J end lost 0 bases, and 22 bases lay between the germline ends. The CDR3 nucleotides read TGTGCCAGCAGCCGAACCCCCGGCGGGGCCGACATGAACACTGAAGCTTTCTTT. Translation gives CASSRTPGGADMNTEAFF.

The chain recombines TRBV7-9 with TRBJ2-1; D possibly corresponds to TRBD2 (6 bases). This CDR3 has 13 residues. V was pared by 0 bases and J by 6 bases, with 6 bases between. CDR1 SEHNR and CDR2 FQNEAQ come from the germline V gene (reference sequence). CDR3 protein: CASSLATSNEQFF. CDR3 DNA sequence: TGTGCCAGCAGCTTAGCGACTAGCAATGAGCAGTTCTTC. Full variable domain (remainder filled in from reference TRBV7-9 and TRBJ2-1): DTGVSQNPRHKITKRGQNVTFRCDPISEHNRLYWYRQTLGQGPEFLTYFQNEAQLEKSRLLSDRFSAERPKGSFSTLEIQRTEQGDSAMYLCASSLATSNEQFFGPGTRLTVL.

The chain has TRBV5-1 and TRBJ1-1; 7 nucleotides match TRBD1. This CDR3 has 16 amino acids. CDR1 and CDR2 (germline): SGHRS, YFSETQ. J gave up 4 bases and V 4 bases, and 13 bases lay outside the gene matches. CDR3 DNA sequence: TGCGCCAGCAGCGCCCGGGACAGCTCTCGGGGCACTGAAGCTTTCTTT. Amino acids: CASSARDSSRGTEAFF.

V and J are TRBV11-2 and TRBJ2-1; the D gene is possibly TRBD2 (6 bases). V lost 4 bases and J 9 bases, leaving 16 bases between the germline ends. Germline V gene sequence: CDR1 SGHAT, CDR2 FQNNGV. This CDR3 contains 14 residues. CDR3 nucleotides: TGTGCCAGCAGCTCCGGGAGCTTGTTCGGTGAGCAGTTCTTC. Protein sequence: CASSSGSLFGEQFF.

About this clone itself: Other DNA variants within this sample encode the same CDR3. The chain has TRBV29-1 and TRBJ2-1; 7 nucleotides agree with TRBD2. The germline CDR1 and CDR2 sequences are SQVTM and ANQGSEA. This CDR3 has 13 amino acids. J gave up 3 bases and V 4 bases, and 3 bases lay outside the gene matches. The CDR3 coding sequence is TGCAGCGTTGTCTTAGCGGGCTACAATGAGCAGTTCTTC. This codes for CSVVLAGYNEQFF.

The V call is TRBV25-1, the J call TRBJ2-1, with a weak D call TRBD2 (6 bases). This CDR3 has 13 residues. CDR1 MGHDK and CDR2 SYGVNS come from the germline V gene. V was cut by 2 bases and J by 12 bases, with 14 bases left in between. For the CDR3, the DNA is TGTGCCAGCAGTGAAACAGGCGGGATCGGGCAGTTCTTC. It codes for CASSETGGIGQFF.

The chain joins TRBV6-1 to TRBJ2-7; D gene uncertain. CDR1 is MNHNS, CDR2 SASEGT, per germline. V lost 1 base, J lost 0 bases, and 10 bases lay in between. This CDR3 is 15 amino acids long. CDR3 sequence: CASSEEFLGSYEQYF. The DNA of the CDR3 is TGTGCCAGCAGTGAAGAATTCTTAGGCTCCTACGAGCAGTACTTC.

The V and J genes are TRBV27 and TRBJ2-5; TRBD1 might be the D (5 bases). Germline V gene lookup returns CDR1 MNHEY and CDR2 SMNVEV (reference sequence). V lost 3 bases and J lost 9, with 14 bases in between. The CDR3 has 13 amino acids. The CDR3 region is CASSFKGSAAQYF. The CDR3 DNA is TGTGCCAGCAGTTTTAAGGGGTCGGCGGCCCAGTACTTC.

This sequence joins TRBV2 and TRBJ2-1; 7 bases agree with TRBD1. This CDR3 is built from 15 residues. V lost 8 bases, J lost 5 bases, and 12 bases stayed unmatched. Germline V gives CDR1 SNHLY, CDR2 FYNNEI. In DNA, the CDR3 is TGTGCCAGCGGGGATCCCGGGACAGTCAACAATGAGCAGTTCTTC. Protein sequence: CASGDPGTVNNEQFF.

The chain uses TRBV4-1 and TRBJ2-5; D is undetermined. V lost 4 bases and J 1 base, leaving 13 bases between the germline ends. Germline V gene lookup returns CDR1 MGHRA and CDR2 YSYEKL. The CDR3 covers 15 residues. Here the CDR3 DNA reads TGCGCCAGCAGCCTCCGACCCGGGTCCCAAGAGACCCAGTACTTC. Its translation is CASSLRPGSQETQYF.

The chain carries TRBV7-9 and TRBJ2-2, with D possibly matching TRBD2 (5 bases). The germline V gene encodes CDR1 SEHNR and CDR2 FQNEAQ (reference sequence). The germline V and J ends were trimmed by 5 bases and 2 bases, with 15 bases remaining between them. CDR3 length: 16 amino acids. This chain's CDR3 is CASSPTSHRNTGELFF. In nucleotides, the CDR3 is TGTGCCAGCAGCCCAACTAGTCATCGAAACACCGGGGAGCTGTTTTTT.

The chain links TRBV7-9 to TRBJ2-3, with D possibly TRBD2 on 6 matching bases. CDR1 and CDR2 from the germline V gene are SEHNR and FQNEAQ (reference sequence). This CDR3 is built from 14 residues. Trimming cost V 3 bases and J 4 bases, with 11 bases left between them. The CDR3 DNA sequence: TGTGCCAGCAGCTTTAGGGAGGCCCCAGATACGCAGTATTTT. Its protein product is CASSFREAPDTQYF.

The chain uses TRBV7-2 and TRBJ2-5; no firm D call. The CDR3 is made up of 15 amino acids. Deletions cut 2 bases from V and 2 bases from J, with 12 bases between. Germline V gives CDR1 SGHTA, CDR2 FQGNSA. DNA for the CDR3: TGTGCCAGCAGCTTAAAACACCTCCCACAAGAGACCCAGTACTTC. Its translation: CASSLKHLPQETQYF.

The V and J genes are TRBV4-1 and TRBJ2-7; D gene uncertain. Germline-derived CDR1 and CDR2 are MGHRA and YSYEKL. Trimming pared 1 base from V and 2 bases from J, leaving 9 bases between. The CDR3 sequence is 14 residues long. CDR3 in DNA: TGCGCCAGCAGCCAAGGGCAGAACACCTACGAGCAGTACTTC. Encoded protein: CASSQGQNTYEQYF.

The chain recombines TRBV5-1 with TRBJ2-7; TRBD2 matches at 11 bases. Germline-derived CDR1 and CDR2 are SGHRS and YFSETQ. The CDR3 totals 16 residues. Trimming removed 3 bases from V and 4 bases from J; junction bases left unmatched: 9. The CDR3, as DNA: TGCGCCAGCAGCTCTCTAGCGGGAGGCAGCCCATACGAGCAGTACTTC. It specifies CASSSLAGGSPYEQYF. Full variable domain (rest looked up from reference TRBV5-1 and TRBJ2-7): KAGVTQTPRYLIKTRGQQVTLSCSPISGHRSVSWYQQTPGQGLQFLFEYFSETQRNKGNFPGRFSGRQFSNSRSEMNVSTLELGDSALYLCASSSLAGGSPYEQYFGPGTRLTVT.

V is TRBV7-6 and J is TRBJ2-7; 14 nucleotides align to TRBD2. The V gene end was trimmed by 4 bases and the J gene end by 1 base; junction bases not matched to a gene: 6. CDR3 length: 17 residues. CDR1 and CDR2 from the germline V gene are SGHVS and FNYEAQ. The chain's CDR3 is CASSYGTSGSSSYEQYF. The CDR3 DNA follows: TGTGCCAGCAGCTACGGGACTAGCGGGAGCTCTTCCTACGAGCAGTACTTC.

The chain uses TRBV7-5 and TRBJ1-1; no DNA check was done on the table's D call, TRBD1. TRBV7-5 is a pseudogene locus. The CDR3 is made up of 14 amino acids. In DNA form, the CDR3 reads TGTGTCAGAAGCTTGGGCAGGGGGAACACTGAAGCTTTCTTT. Its protein is CVRSLGRGNTEAFF.

This rearrangement joins TRBV7-9 to TRBJ2-1, with a weak D call TRBD2 (5 bases). Germline assignment: CDR1 SEHNR and CDR2 FQNEAQ (reference sequence). This CDR3 contains 17 residues. Trimming removed 4 bases from V and 0 bases from J, with 16 bases in between. The CDR3 reads CASSSVQAADSYNEQFF. In DNA form, the CDR3 reads TGTGCCAGCAGCTCGGTCCAAGCGGCCGACTCCTACAATGAGCAGTTCTTC.

This chain connects TRBV5-8 to TRBJ2-4, with 7 bases aligning to TRBD1. Germline CDR1 and CDR2: SGHTS and YDEGEE. The CDR3 runs to 19 residues. Trimming cost V 0 bases and J 0 bases; bases outside gene matches: 12. This CDR3 is CASSLGPRGTAVAKNIQYF. CDR3 bases: TGTGCCAGCAGCTTGGGGCCCCGAGGGACAGCAGTAGCCAAAAACATTCAGTACTTC. Full variable domain (outside the CDR3, taken from reference TRBV5-8 and TRBJ2-4): EAGVTQSPTHLIKTRGQQATLRCSPISGHTSVYWYQQALGLGLQFLLWYDEGEERNRGNFPPRFSGRQFPNYSSELNVNALELEDSALYLCASSLGPRGTAVAKNIQYFGAGTRLSVL.

The rearrangement joins TRBV4-1 to TRBJ2-1; D is possibly TRBD2 (5 bases). This CDR3 is 13 amino acids long. Trimming took off 0 bases at V and 9 bases at J, with 9 bases between the two ends. Per the germline V gene, CDR1 is MGHRA and CDR2 is YSYEKL. The CDR3 loop reads CASSQEGSREQFF. CDR3 DNA: TGCGCCAGCAGCCAAGAAGGGAGTCGTGAGCAGTTCTTC.